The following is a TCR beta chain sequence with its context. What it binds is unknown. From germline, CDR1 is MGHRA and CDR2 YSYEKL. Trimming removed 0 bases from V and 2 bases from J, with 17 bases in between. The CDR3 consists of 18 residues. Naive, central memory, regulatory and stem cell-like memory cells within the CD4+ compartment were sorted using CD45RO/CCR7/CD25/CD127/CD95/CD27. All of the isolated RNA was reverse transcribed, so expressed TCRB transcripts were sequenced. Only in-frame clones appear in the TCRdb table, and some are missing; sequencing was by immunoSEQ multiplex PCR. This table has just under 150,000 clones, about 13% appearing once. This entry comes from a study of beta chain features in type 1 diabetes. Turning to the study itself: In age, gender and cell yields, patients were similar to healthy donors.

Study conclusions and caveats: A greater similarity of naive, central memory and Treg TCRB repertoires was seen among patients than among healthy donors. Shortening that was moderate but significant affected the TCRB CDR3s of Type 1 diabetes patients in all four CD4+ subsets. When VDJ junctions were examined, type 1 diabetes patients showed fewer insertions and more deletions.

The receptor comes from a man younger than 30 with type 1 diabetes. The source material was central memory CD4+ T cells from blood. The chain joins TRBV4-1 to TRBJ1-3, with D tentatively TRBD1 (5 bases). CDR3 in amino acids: CASSQDAAGAGPGNTIYF. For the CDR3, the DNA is TGCGCCAGCAGCCAAGATGCTGCCGGGGCAGGGCCTGGAAACACCATATATTTT.